The 28 T cell receptor beta chains listed next were all sequenced from one sample in a study of cytomegalovirus exposure and HLA in healthy donors. Vbeta (60) and Jbeta (13) primers were used in the PCR. The protocol was immunoSEQ multiplex PCR, while the TCRdb copy is restricted to in-frame clones and leaves out a portion. The sample shows around 130,000 clones, 80% to 90% of them seen only once. Sequencing input: PBMCs. These receptors were taken from a woman in her forties in good health and CMV-seropositive.

This clone was picked up a small number of times. This chain links TRBV28 with TRBJ2-7, with 8 positions matching TRBD1. The CDR3 spans 14 residues. Germline assignment: CDR1 MDHEN and CDR2 SYDVKM. After removal of 6 bases from V and 4 bases from J, the junction contained 8 bases not matched to a gene. The CDR3: CASRGGQGEYEQYF. The CDR3 DNA is TGTGCCAGCAGGGGCGGACAGGGAGAATACGAGCAGTACTTC.

CDR3 sequence reads: CASSLRGSAYNEQFF. In nucleotides, the CDR3 is TGTGCCAGCAGCTTAAGAGGGTCGGCCTACAATGAGCAGTTCTTC. The rearrangement joins TRBV7-3 to TRBJ2-1, with D possibly matching TRBD2 (5 bases). Germline assignment: CDR1 SGHTA and CDR2 FQGTGA. Trimming shortened V by 1 base and J by 2 bases, and 9 bases separated the two germline ends. This CDR3 is 15 amino acids long. Full variable domain (rest looked up from reference TRBV7-3 and TRBJ2-1): GAGVSQTPSNKVTEKGKYVELRCDPISGHTALYWYRQSLGQGPEFLIYFQGTGAADDSGLPNDRFFAVRPEGSVSTLKIQRTERGDSAVYLCASSLRGSAYNEQFFGPGTRLTVL.

The V and J genes are TRBV5-5 and TRBJ2-5, with D perhaps TRBD2 (7 bases). The CDR3 contains 17 residues. Trimming shortened V by 4 bases and J by 2 bases, and 21 bases separated the two germline ends. CDR1 is SGHKS, CDR2 YYEKEE, per germline (reference sequence). In DNA, the CDR3 is TGTGCCAGCAGCCCCGCCTGGGGAGGGGGTGGACAAGAGACCCAGTACTTC. Residues: CASSPAWGGGGQETQYF.

V and J are TRBV18 and TRBJ1-5; the D gene is possibly TRBD1 (6 bases). The germline CDR1 and CDR2 sequences are KGHSH and LQKENI. The CDR3 totals 17 residues. Deletions cut 6 bases from V and 1 base from J, with 19 bases between. The CDR3 nucleotides read TGTGCCAGCTCCCCGGTGAATAGGGGGATAAGCAATCAGCCCCAGCATTTT. Translation: CASSPVNRGISNQPQHF.

The chain recombines TRBV7-2 with TRBJ1-2; D might be TRBD1 (5 bases). Trimming left V 5 bases short and J 0 bases short, with 16 bases between. This CDR3 region has 16 residues. Germline V gene sequence: CDR1 SGHTA, CDR2 FQGNSA. The chain's CDR3 is CASSRWSGDTNYGYTF. The DNA for the CDR3 is TGTGCCAGCAGCCGGTGGTCGGGGGATACTAACTATGGCTACACCTTC.

This rearrangement joins TRBV2 to TRBJ1-1; 11 bases map to TRBD1. This CDR3 spans 14 amino acids. Germline CDR1 reads SNHLY; CDR2 reads FYNNEI. With V trimmed by 6 bases and J by 3 bases, 3 bases remained unmatched. CDR3: CASSRDRGDTEAFF. The DNA for the CDR3 is TGTGCCAGCAGCAGGGACAGGGGGGACACTGAAGCTTTCTTT.

The rearrangement joins TRBV5-6 to TRBJ1-1; D possibly corresponds to TRBD1 (6 bases). The length of the CDR3 is 14 residues. Trimming removed 0 bases from V and 1 base from J, with 7 bases in between. Germline CDR1 reads SGHDT; CDR2 reads YYEEEE. As DNA, the CDR3 is TGTGCCAGCAGCTTGGAACAGGGGAACACTGAAGCTTTCTTT. Its protein is CASSLEQGNTEAFF.

As concerns this clone: One end of the junction does not line up with germline, which may come from a read error. The chain couples TRBV7-7 to TRBJ2-1; D remains ambiguous. The CDR3 covers 13 residues. CDR1 and CDR2 (germline): SSHAT, FNYEAQ (reference sequence). The CDR3 spells CASSSQVGHEQFF. CDR3 nucleotides: TGTGCTAGCAGCTCTCAGGTGGGCCATGAGCAGTTCTTC.

V gene TRBV21-1 combines with J gene TRBJ2-1; the table's D call of TRBD2 was not tested on the DNA. TRBV21-1 represents a pseudogene. The CDR3 extends over 21 amino acids. The DNA of the CDR3 is TGTGCCAGCAGCAAAGGGGCTACTAGCGGAATAACGGTTTGCTCCTACAATGAGCAGTTCTTC. Protein product: CASSKGATSGITVCSYNEQFF.

This clone was seen a handful of times. J is TRBJ2-7 and V is TRBV7-8, with D unresolved. The CDR3 sequence is 13 residues long. Trimming took 5 bases from V and 5 from J, leaving 13 bases between them. Germline-derived CDR1 and CDR2 are SGHVS and FQNEAQ. In DNA, the CDR3 is TGTGCCAGCAGCCCCCAGGCGCGTGACGAGCAGTACTTC. Its translation: CASSPQARDEQYF.

The chain employs TRBV7-9 and TRBJ1-2, with 7 bases aligning to TRBD1. The CDR3 is 12 residues long. V was clipped by 8 bases and J by 3 bases; unmatched bases: 3. CDR1 is SEHNR and CDR2 is FQNEAQ in the germline V gene (reference sequence). This CDR3 reads CASATGYYGYTF. DNA of the CDR3: TGTGCCAGCGCGACAGGGTACTATGGCTACACCTTC.

This chain links TRBV29-1 with TRBJ2-5; 7 positions match TRBD2. Germline values: CDR1 SQVTM, CDR2 ANQGSEA. The CDR3 sequence is 15 residues long. Unmatched junction bases numbered 15, after V lost 7 bases and J lost 4 bases. The CDR3 DNA follows: TGCAGCGGTACCCGCGGGAGCCAAGGACCAGAGACCCAGTACTTC. Encoded protein: CSGTRGSQGPETQYF. The full variable domain, in which reference TRBV29-1 and TRBJ2-5 provide the parts outside the CDR3, is SAVISQKPSRDICQRGTSLTIQCQVDSQVTMMFWYRQQPGQSLTLIATANQGSEATYESGFVIDKFPISRPNLTFSTLTVSNMSPEDSSIYLCSGTRGSQGPETQYFGPGTRLLVL.

V is TRBV29-1 and J is TRBJ2-1; 7 bases map to TRBD2. The germline V gene has CDR1 SQVTM and CDR2 ANQGSEA. The CDR3 contains 12 residues. Trimming cost V 4 bases and J 5 bases; bases outside gene matches: 2. This chain's CDR3 is CSVVGLDNEQFF. Here the CDR3 DNA reads TGCAGCGTTGTCGGACTAGACAATGAGCAGTTCTTC.

This sequence joins TRBV7-6 and TRBJ2-7; D is perhaps TRBD1 (7 bases). V was clipped by 5 bases and J by 2 bases, with 22 bases between them. The CDR3 has 17 amino acids. In germline, CDR1 is SGHVS, CDR2 FNYEAQ. This CDR3 is CASSPSRGRYATYEQYF. The CDR3 DNA sequence: TGTGCCAGCAGCCCATCCAGGGGGAGGTATGCCACCTACGAGCAGTACTTC.

V gene TRBV19 combines with J gene TRBJ2-3; the D gene is possibly TRBD2 (6 bases). V lost 6 bases, J lost 2 bases, and 9 bases lay in between. Germline CDR1 LNHDA, CDR2 SQIVND (reference sequence). The CDR3 totals 13 residues. The CDR3 DNA follows: TGTGCCAGTAGCTTAGCGGACACAGATACGCAGTATTTT. It yields the protein CASSLADTDTQYF.

This clone was observed a single time. This sequence joins TRBV23-1 and TRBJ2-7, with D perhaps TRBD1 (5 bases). TRBV23-1 is marked as an open reading frame, function uncertain. The CDR3 covers 14 residues. V was clipped by 0 bases and J by 2 bases, with 8 bases between them. The CDR3 DNA follows: TGCGCCAGCAGTCAATCAGGGGTACCCTACGAGCAGTACTTC. This translates into CASSQSGVPYEQYF.

V and J are TRBV27 and TRBJ1-6; the D is unclear. The CDR3 contains 15 residues. Trimming took 6 bases from V and 7 from J, leaving 16 bases between them. Germline V gene data show CDR1 as MNHEY and CDR2 as SMNVEV (reference sequence). The CDR3 sequence: CASREGRPTNSPLHF. The CDR3 DNA follows: TGTGCCAGCAGGGAGGGCAGACCTACGAATTCACCCCTCCACTTT.

On this clone itself: Relative to the germline gene, one junction end is altered; a read error may explain this. The CDR3 region has the DNA TGTGCCAGCAGTGGACAGGGGGACACCGGGGAGCTGTTTTTT. Translated, it gives CASSGQGDTGELFF. V is TRBV10-3 and J is TRBJ2-2; 10 bases are a match to TRBD1. Germline V gene sequence: CDR1 ENHRY, CDR2 SYGVKD. The length of the CDR3 is 14 residues.

The chain employs TRBV10-3 and TRBJ2-1; TRBD1 aligns across 9 bases. The CDR3 spans 14 residues. Germline lookup yields CDR1 ENHRY and CDR2 SYGVKD. J was trimmed by 5 bases and V by 6 bases; bases with no gene match: 5. CDR3 in DNA: TGTGCCATCAGCCGGGACAGGGAGGACAATGAGCAGTTCTTC. Residues: CAISRDREDNEQFF.

The CDR3: CASSLVRTESTDTQYF. CDR3 in DNA: TGTGCCAGCAGCTTAGTTAGGACAGAGAGCACAGATACGCAGTATTTT. The chain couples TRBV7-6 to TRBJ2-3, with D maybe TRBD1 (6 bases). Trimming stripped 1 base from V and 0 bases from J, with 11 bases between. The CDR3 is made up of 16 amino acids. Germline-derived CDR1 and CDR2 are SGHVS and FNYEAQ.

V usage is TRBV5-1 and J usage is TRBJ2-7; TRBD2 matches 8 bases. V dropped 0 bases and J dropped 5; count of bases not matched to a gene: 7. Looked up from germline, CDR1 is SGHRS and CDR2 is YFSETQ. CDR3 length: 15 residues. The CDR3 DNA reads as TGCGCCAGCAGCTTGGAAGGCCAGCGGGAGAACGAGCAGTACTTC. The encoded protein is CASSLEGQRENEQYF. Full variable domain (outside the CDR3, taken from reference TRBV5-1 and TRBJ2-7): KAGVTQTPRYLIKTRGQQVTLSCSPISGHRSVSWYQQTPGQGLQFLFEYFSETQRNKGNFPGRFSGRQFSNSRSEMNVSTLELGDSALYLCASSLEGQRENEQYFGPGTRLTVT.

The CDR3 DNA follows: TGTGCCAGTAGTTCAACAGGGGATCAGCCCCAGCATTTT. This gives the protein CASSSTGDQPQHF. This sequence joins TRBV19 and TRBJ1-5, with TRBD1 matching 7 bases. The J segment lost 5 bases and the V segment lost 5 bases, leaving 3 bases of the junction unmatched. CDR1 and CDR2 from the germline V gene are LNHDA and SQIVND (reference sequence). This CDR3 has 13 residues.

The chain is built from TRBV6-5 and TRBJ2-2; tentative D call: TRBD2 (5 bases). Germline V gene lookup returns CDR1 MNHEY and CDR2 SVGAGI. The CDR3 totals 14 residues. Deletions cut 10 bases from V and 1 base from J, with 13 bases between. CDR3 in amino acids: CATHVLGNTGELFF. The CDR3 DNA is TGTGCCACCCACGTACTAGGGAACACCGGGGAGCTGTTTTTT.

J is TRBJ1-5 and V is TRBV30; D possibly corresponds to TRBD1 (6 bases). Germline V gene lookup returns CDR1 GTSNPN and CDR2 SVGIG (reference sequence). V lost 4 bases and J lost 4, with 11 bases in between. The CDR3 is 13 residues long. CDR3 sequence reads: CAWTRDKNQPQHF. CDR3 nucleotide sequence: TGTGCCTGGACCCGGGACAAAAATCAGCCCCAGCATTTT.

This clone was counted a single time. The rearrangement links TRBV7-3 to TRBJ2-1, with D perhaps matching TRBD1 (6 bases). The CDR3 is 19 residues long. The germline V gene has CDR1 SGHTA and CDR2 FQGTGA. Deletions cut 1 base from V and 6 bases from J, with 25 bases between. CDR3 in amino acids: CASSLKSVDRKPLSNEQFF. The DNA for the CDR3 is TGTGCCAGCAGCTTAAAGTCGGTAGACAGGAAGCCTTTGTCCAATGAGCAGTTCTTC.

The gene calls are TRBV18 and TRBJ2-5; D is uncertain. The germline gives CDR1 KGHSH, CDR2 LQKENI. The CDR3 is 13 residues long. V lost 0 bases and J lost 3, with 5 bases in between. The CDR3 region is CASSPPGEETQYF. CDR3 DNA sequence: TGTGCCAGCTCACCACCAGGAGAAGAGACCCAGTACTTC.

The V gene is TRBV30, the J gene TRBJ1-1; 10 nucleotides align to TRBD1. Per germline, CDR1 GTSNPN and CDR2 SVGIG (reference sequence). Germline trimming cut 0 bases from V and 6 bases from J; bases unmatched to any gene: 4. The CDR3 runs 14 residues. CDR3 bases: TGTGCCTGGAGTGTACTGGGGACAGGGGCTGAAGCTTTCTTT. The encoded protein is CAWSVLGTGAEAFF.

The rearrangement links TRBV2 to TRBJ2-7, with 13 bases aligning to TRBD2. The CDR3 runs 15 residues. Trimming removed 6 bases from V and 2 bases from J; junction bases left unmatched: 4. Germline V CDR1 and CDR2: SNHLY, FYNNEI. CDR3 in DNA: TGTGCCAGCAGCGTTACTAGCGGGGGGGCCTACGAGCAGTACTTC. Its protein is CASSVTSGGAYEQYF.